The table lists the clone carrying this T cell receptor beta chain with many counts. The antigen is unknown. The J segment lost 10 bases and the V segment lost 4 bases, leaving 7 bases of the junction unmatched. CDR1 is MNHEY and CDR2 is SMNVEV in the germline V gene (reference sequence). CDR3 size: 13 residues. The source of the sample is a study of glioma-infiltrating T cells. Turning to the study itself: Sequencing aimed for roughly 4.5- to 11-fold coverage of 950,000 to 1,000,000 peripheral T cells. General study findings and limits: A blood CDR3 motif signature was depleted in highly divergent patients.

TCR alpha and beta CDR3 regions were amplified from RNA using iRepertoire nested multiplex PCR. From the multiplex PCR reads, TCRdb called clonotypes with MiXCR, one entry per CDR3 protein. The repertoire holds roughly 350,000 distinct CDR3 sequences, 41% seen once, with more than 10% in the top ten. Source material: glioma tissue, nonneoplastic brain tissue, or PBMCs (not recorded which). This sequence was found in a human donor with low-grade glioma or glioblastoma, undergoing nonglioma brain surgery, or in good health (not recorded which). J is TRBJ1-2 and V is TRBV27; 9 positions match TRBD1. The CDR3 nucleotides read TGTGCCAGCAGTTCCGGGACAGGGCTCAACTACACCTTC. Translated: CASSSGTGLNYTF.